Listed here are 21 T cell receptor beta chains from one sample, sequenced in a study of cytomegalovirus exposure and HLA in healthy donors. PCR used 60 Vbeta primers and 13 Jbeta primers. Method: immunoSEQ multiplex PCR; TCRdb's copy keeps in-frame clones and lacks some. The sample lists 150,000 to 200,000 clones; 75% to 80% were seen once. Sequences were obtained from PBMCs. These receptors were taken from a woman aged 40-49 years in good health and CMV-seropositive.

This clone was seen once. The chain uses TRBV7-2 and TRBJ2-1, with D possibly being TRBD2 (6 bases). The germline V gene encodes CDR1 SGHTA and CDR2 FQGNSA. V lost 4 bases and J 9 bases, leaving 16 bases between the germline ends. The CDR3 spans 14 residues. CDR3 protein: CASSSGLYSIEQFF. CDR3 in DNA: TGTGCCAGCAGCTCGGGACTGTATAGCATTGAGCAGTTCTTC.

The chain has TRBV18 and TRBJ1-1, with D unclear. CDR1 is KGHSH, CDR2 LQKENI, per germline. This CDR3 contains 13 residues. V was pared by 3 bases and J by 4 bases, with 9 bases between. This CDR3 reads CASSPEVSTEAFF. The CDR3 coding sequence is TGTGCCAGCTCACCCGAAGTGAGCACTGAAGCTTTCTTT.

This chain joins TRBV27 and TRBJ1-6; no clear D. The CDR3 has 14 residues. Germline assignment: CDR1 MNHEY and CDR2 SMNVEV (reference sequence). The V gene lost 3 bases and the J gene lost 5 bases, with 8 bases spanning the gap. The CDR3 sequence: CASSFSVHNSPLHF. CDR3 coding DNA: TGTGCCAGCAGTTTCTCGGTCCATAATTCACCCCTCCACTTT.

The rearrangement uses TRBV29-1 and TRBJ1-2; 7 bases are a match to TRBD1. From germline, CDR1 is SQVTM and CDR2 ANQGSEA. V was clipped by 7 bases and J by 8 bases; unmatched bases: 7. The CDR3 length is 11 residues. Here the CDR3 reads CSAEGAFGYTF. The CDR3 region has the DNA TGCAGCGCCGAGGGGGCCTTCGGCTACACCTTC.

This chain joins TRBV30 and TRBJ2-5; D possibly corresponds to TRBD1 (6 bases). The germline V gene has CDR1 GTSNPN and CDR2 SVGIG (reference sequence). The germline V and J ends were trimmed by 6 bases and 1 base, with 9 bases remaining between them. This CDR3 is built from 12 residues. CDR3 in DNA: TGTGCCTGTAGGGGGTTCCAAGAGACCCAGTACTTC. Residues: CACRGFQETQYF.

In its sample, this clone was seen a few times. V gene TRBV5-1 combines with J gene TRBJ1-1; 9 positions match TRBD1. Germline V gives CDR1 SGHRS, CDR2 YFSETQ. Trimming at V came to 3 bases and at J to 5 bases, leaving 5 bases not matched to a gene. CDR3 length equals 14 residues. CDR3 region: CASSSQGAGTEAFF. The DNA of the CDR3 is TGCGCCAGCAGCTCACAGGGGGCAGGAACTGAAGCTTTCTTT.

The CDR3 loop reads CTSSQGTRFTGELFF. CDR3 DNA sequence: TGCACCAGCAGCCAGGGGACTAGGTTCACCGGGGAGCTGTTTTTT. The rearrangement links TRBV1 to TRBJ2-2; the DNA was not compared with TRBD2, the D call given in the table. TRBV1 is assigned pseudogene status. CDR3 size: 15 residues.

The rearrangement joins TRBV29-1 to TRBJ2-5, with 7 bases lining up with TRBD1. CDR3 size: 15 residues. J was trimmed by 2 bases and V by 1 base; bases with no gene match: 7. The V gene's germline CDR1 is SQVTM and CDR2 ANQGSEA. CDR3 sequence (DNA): TGCAGCGTTGAAGGAGCCGGGACAGCTCAAGAGACCCAGTACTTC. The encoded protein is CSVEGAGTAQETQYF.

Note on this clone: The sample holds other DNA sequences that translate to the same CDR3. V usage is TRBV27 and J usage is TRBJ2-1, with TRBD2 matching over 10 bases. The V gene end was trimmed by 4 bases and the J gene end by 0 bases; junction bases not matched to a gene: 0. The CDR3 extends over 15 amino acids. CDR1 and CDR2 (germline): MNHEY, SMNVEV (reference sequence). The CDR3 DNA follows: TGTGCCAGCAGTTCTAGCGGGAGCTCCTACAATGAGCAGTTCTTC. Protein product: CASSSSGSSYNEQFF.

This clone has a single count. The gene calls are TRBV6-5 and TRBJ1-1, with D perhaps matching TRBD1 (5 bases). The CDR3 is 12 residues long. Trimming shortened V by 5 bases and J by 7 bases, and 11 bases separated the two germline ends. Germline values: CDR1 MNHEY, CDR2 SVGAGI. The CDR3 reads CASSTDRFEAFF. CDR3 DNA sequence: TGTGCCAGCAGTACCGACAGATTTGAAGCTTTCTTT.

The DNA for the CDR3 is TGTGCCAGCAGCACCCGGGACTCAGGAGCTTACAATCAGCCCCAGCATTTT. Protein: CASSTRDSGAYNQPQHF. This chain uses TRBV7-8 with TRBJ1-5; TRBD1 is a possible D gene (5 bases). The CDR3 extends over 17 amino acids. Germline CDR1 SGHVS, CDR2 FQNEAQ. Trimming cost V 5 bases and J 3 bases, with 20 bases left between them.

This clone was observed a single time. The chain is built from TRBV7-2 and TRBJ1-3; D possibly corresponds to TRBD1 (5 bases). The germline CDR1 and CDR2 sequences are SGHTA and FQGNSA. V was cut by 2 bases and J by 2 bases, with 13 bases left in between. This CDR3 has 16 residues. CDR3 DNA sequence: TGTGCCAGCAGCTTAATCCCCTCAGGGACTGGAAACACCATATATTTT. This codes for CASSLIPSGTGNTIYF.

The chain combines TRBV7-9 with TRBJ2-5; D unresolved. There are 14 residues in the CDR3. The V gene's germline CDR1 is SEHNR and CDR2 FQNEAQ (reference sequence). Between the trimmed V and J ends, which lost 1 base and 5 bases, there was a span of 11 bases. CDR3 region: CASSLGAGLETQYF. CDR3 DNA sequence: TGTGCCAGCAGCTTAGGGGCCGGATTGGAGACCCAGTACTTC.

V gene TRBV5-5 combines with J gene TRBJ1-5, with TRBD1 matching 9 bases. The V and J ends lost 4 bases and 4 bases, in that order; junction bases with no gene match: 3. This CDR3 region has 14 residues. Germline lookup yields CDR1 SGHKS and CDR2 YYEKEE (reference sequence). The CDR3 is CASSRTGENQPQHF. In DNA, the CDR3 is TGTGCCAGCAGCCGGACAGGGGAAAATCAGCCCCAGCATTTT.

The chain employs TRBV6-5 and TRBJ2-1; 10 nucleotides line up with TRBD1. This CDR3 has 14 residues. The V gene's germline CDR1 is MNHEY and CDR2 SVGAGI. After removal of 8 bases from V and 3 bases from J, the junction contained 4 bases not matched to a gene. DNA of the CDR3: TGTGCCAGCCGTCGGACAGGGGGCTACAATGAGCAGTTCTTC. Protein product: CASRRTGGYNEQFF.

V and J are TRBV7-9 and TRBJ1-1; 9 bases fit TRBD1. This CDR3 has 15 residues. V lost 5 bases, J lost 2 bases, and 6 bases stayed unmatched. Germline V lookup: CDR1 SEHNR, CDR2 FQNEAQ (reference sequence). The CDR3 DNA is TGTGCCAGCAGCACCGGGACAGGGCAAAACACTGAAGCTTTCTTT. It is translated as CASSTGTGQNTEAFF. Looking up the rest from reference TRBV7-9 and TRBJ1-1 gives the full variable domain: DTGVSQNPRHKITKRGQNVTFRCDPISEHNRLYWYRQTLGQGPEFLTYFQNEAQLEKSRLLSDRFSAERPKGSFSTLEIQRTEQGDSAMYLCASSTGTGQNTEAFFGQGTRLTVV.

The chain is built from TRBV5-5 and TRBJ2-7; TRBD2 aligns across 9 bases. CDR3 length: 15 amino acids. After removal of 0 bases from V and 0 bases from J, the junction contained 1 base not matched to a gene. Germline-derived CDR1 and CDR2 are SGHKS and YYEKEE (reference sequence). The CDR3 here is CASSLGLADSYEQYF. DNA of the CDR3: TGTGCCAGCAGCTTGGGACTAGCGGACTCCTACGAGCAGTACTTC. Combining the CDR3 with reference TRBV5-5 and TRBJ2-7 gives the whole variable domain DAGVTQSPTHLIKTRGQQVTLRCSPISGHKSVSWYQQVLGQGPQFIFQYYEKEERGRGNFPDRFSARQFPNYSSELNVNALLLGDSALYLCASSLGLADSYEQYFGPGTRLTVT.

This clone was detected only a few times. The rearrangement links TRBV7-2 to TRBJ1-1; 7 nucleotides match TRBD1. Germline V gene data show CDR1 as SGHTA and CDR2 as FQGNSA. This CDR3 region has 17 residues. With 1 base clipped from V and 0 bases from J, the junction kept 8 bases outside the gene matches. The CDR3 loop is CASSLEVVDRVNTEAFF. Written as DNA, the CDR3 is TGTGCCAGCAGCTTAGAGGTGGTCGACAGGGTGAACACTGAAGCTTTCTTT.

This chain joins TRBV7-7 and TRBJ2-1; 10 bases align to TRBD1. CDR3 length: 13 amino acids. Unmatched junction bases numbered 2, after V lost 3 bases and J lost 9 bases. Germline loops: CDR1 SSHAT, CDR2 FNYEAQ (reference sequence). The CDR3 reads CASSLTGGIEQFF. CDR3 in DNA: TGTGCCAGCAGCTTGACAGGGGGCATTGAGCAGTTCTTC.

CDR3 sequence: CATSSLGGYSNQPQHF. CDR3 in DNA: TGTGCCACCAGCAGTTTGGGGGGTTATAGCAATCAGCCCCAGCATTTT. The chain is built from TRBV15 and TRBJ1-5, with a weak D call TRBD1 (5 bases). CDR3 length: 16 amino acids. V was shortened by 3 bases and J by 0 bases, with 12 bases between the two germline ends. CDR1 and CDR2 from the germline V gene are LNHNV and YYDKDF (reference sequence).

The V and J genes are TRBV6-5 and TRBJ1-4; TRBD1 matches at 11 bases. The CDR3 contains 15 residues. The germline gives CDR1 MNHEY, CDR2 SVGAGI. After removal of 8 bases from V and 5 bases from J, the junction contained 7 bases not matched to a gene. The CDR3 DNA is TGTGCCAGCGGGGGAGGGGACAGGGGGAATGAAAAACTGTTTTTT. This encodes CASGGGDRGNEKLFF.